Listed here are 24 T cell receptor beta chains from one sample, sequenced in a study of blood T cell repertoires in COVID-19. The data were produced by immunoSEQ multiplex PCR, yet TCRdb's version contains in-frame clones alone and is incomplete. The table shows about 220,000 clones, with around four fifths occurring only once. Input material: peripheral blood. The receptors stem from a woman in her 70s with COVID-19, enrolled during active disease.

V gene TRBV27 combines with J gene TRBJ2-3; TRBD1 aligns across 12 bases. V lost 3 bases to trimming and J lost 2 bases; unmatched junction nucleotides: 6. There are 17 residues in the CDR3. Germline CDR1 reads MNHEY; CDR2 reads SMNVEV (reference sequence). The CDR3 spells CASSFRDRGQNTDTQYF. The DNA for the CDR3 is TGTGCCAGCAGTTTTCGGGACAGGGGGCAGAACACAGATACGCAGTATTTT.

This clone was counted only a few times. The chain combines TRBV25-1 with TRBJ2-3, with unresolved D. Per germline, CDR1 MGHDK and CDR2 SYGVNS. V lost 5 bases and J 0 bases, leaving 9 bases between the germline ends. The length of the CDR3 is 14 residues. CDR3 DNA: TGTGCCAGCAGTCTCCCCGGGAGCACAGATACGCAGTATTTT. This sequence encodes CASSLPGSTDTQYF.

The rearrangement uses TRBV2 and TRBJ1-5; 10 bases line up with TRBD1. The germline gives CDR1 SNHLY, CDR2 FYNNEI. The CDR3 loop spans 15 amino acids. The trim removed 6 bases at V and 2 bases at J, leaving 4 bases unmatched. CDR3 DNA sequence: TGTGCCAGCAGGGGGGACAGGGGCGGCAATCAGCCCCAGCATTTT. Translated: CASRGDRGGNQPQHF.

The rearrangement uses TRBV9 and TRBJ2-7; 7 positions match TRBD1. This CDR3 spans 12 amino acids. V lost 3 bases to trimming and J lost 11 bases; unmatched junction nucleotides: 8. Germline CDR1 reads SGDLS; CDR2 reads YYNGEE. CDR3: CASSADDRVEYF. CDR3 sequence (DNA): TGTGCCAGCAGCGCGGATGACAGGGTAGAGTACTTC.

This clone occurred once. This chain connects TRBV6-1 to TRBJ1-3; tentative D call: TRBD1 (5 bases). CDR3 length: 15 residues. The V end lost 2 bases, the J end lost 2 bases, and 10 bases lay between the germline ends. The germline V gene encodes CDR1 MNHNS and CDR2 SASEGT. CDR3 coding DNA: TGTGCCAGCAGTGAACCAACCAGGGCTGGAAACACCATATATTTT. This codes for CASSEPTRAGNTIYF.

The chain carries TRBV5-5 and TRBJ2-3, with 8 bases fitting TRBD1. The CDR3 runs 16 residues. Germline CDR1 SGHKS, CDR2 YYEKEE (reference sequence). Trimming at V came to 2 bases and at J to 1 base, leaving 6 bases not matched to a gene. CDR3 loop: CASSLGTGGGTDTQYF. As DNA, the CDR3 is TGTGCCAGCAGCTTAGGAACAGGGGGAGGCACAGATACGCAGTATTTT.

The chain has TRBV6-6 and TRBJ1-5; no clear D gene. Germline V CDR1 and CDR2: MNHNY, SVGAGI (reference sequence). Deletions cut 3 bases from V and 2 bases from J, with 14 bases between. The CDR3 loop spans 16 amino acids. The CDR3 DNA follows: TGTGCCAGCAGTTATTCTATCGGAGCGGGCAATCAGCCCCAGCATTTT. This gives the protein CASSYSIGAGNQPQHF.

This rearrangement joins TRBV10-3 to TRBJ2-1, with D unresolved. From germline, CDR1 is ENHRY and CDR2 SYGVKD. Between the trimmed V and J ends, which lost 4 bases and 6 bases, there was a span of 16 bases. The CDR3 contains 15 residues. The CDR3 DNA reads as TGTGCCATCAGTGCGCGTCAGGAATATCCCAATGAGCAGTTCTTC. This sequence encodes CAISARQEYPNEQFF.

V gene TRBV5-5 combines with J gene TRBJ2-7; 10 bases agree with TRBD2. This CDR3 has 15 amino acids. The junction had 8 bases not matched to a gene; V was cut back by 2 bases and J by 6 bases. CDR1 SGHKS and CDR2 YYEKEE come from the germline V gene (reference sequence). CDR3 loop: CASSFRTSGETEQYF. The CDR3, as DNA: TGTGCCAGCAGCTTTAGGACTAGCGGAGAGACCGAGCAGTACTTC.

This sequence joins TRBV7-2 and TRBJ2-2, with 9 bases that match TRBD1. Trimming at V came to 4 bases and at J to 2 bases, leaving 5 bases not matched to a gene. Germline V gene lookup returns CDR1 SGHTA and CDR2 FQGNSA. This CDR3 contains 16 residues. CDR3 amino acids: CASSSQGALNTGELFF. DNA for the CDR3: TGTGCCAGCAGCTCACAGGGGGCCTTAAACACCGGGGAGCTGTTTTTT.

The chain combines TRBV15 with TRBJ2-5, with TRBD2 matching over 9 bases. Germline V lookup: CDR1 LNHNV, CDR2 YYDKDF (reference sequence). The CDR3 extends over 16 amino acids. V was clipped by 5 bases and J by 4 bases; unmatched bases: 11. The CDR3 sequence is CATSRPSGNRRETQYF. Written as DNA, the CDR3 is TGTGCCACCAGCCGTCCTAGCGGGAACCGGCGAGAGACCCAGTACTTC.

This clone occurred once. The CDR3 DNA follows: TGTGCCAGTCACCCGGGACTAGCGTCGACCTACGAGCAGTACTTC. Amino acid sequence: CASHPGLASTYEQYF. J is TRBJ2-7 and V is TRBV6-5; 10 bases are shared with TRBD2. The CDR3 contains 15 residues. CDR1 and CDR2 from the germline V gene are MNHEY and SVGAGI. V lost 9 bases to trimming and J lost 2 bases; unmatched junction nucleotides: 10.

The chain has TRBV28 and TRBJ2-7; 9 nucleotides line up with TRBD1. The CDR3 is 17 amino acids. J gave up 4 bases and V 1 base, and 11 bases lay outside the gene matches. CDR1 is MDHEN and CDR2 is SYDVKM in the germline V gene. The CDR3 protein is CASSLYLRDRVGYEQYF. CDR3 coding DNA: TGTGCCAGCAGTTTATACCTCCGGGACAGGGTGGGATACGAGCAGTACTTC.

The chain couples TRBV6-8 to TRBJ2-7; TRBD1 matches 10 bases. The V segment lost 2 bases and the J segment 3 bases; nucleotides outside the gene matches: 13. This CDR3 spans 18 amino acids. Germline V gene lookup returns CDR1 MNHGY and CDR2 SAAAGT. The CDR3 spells CASSYLVSGQGIIYEQYF. DNA for the CDR3: TGTGCCAGCAGTTACCTAGTCTCGGGACAGGGGATAATCTACGAGCAGTACTTC.

This sequence joins TRBV7-9 and TRBJ1-3; D not certain. V was cut by 8 bases and J by 7 bases, with 18 bases left in between. CDR1 and CDR2 from the germline V gene are SEHNR and FQNEAQ (reference sequence). CDR3 length: 14 amino acids. The CDR3 loop is CASAVGVIGNTIYF. The CDR3 coding sequence is TGTGCCAGCGCGGTCGGCGTCATCGGGAACACCATATATTTT.

The chain combines TRBV20-1 with TRBJ2-3; no firm D call. Germline V gives CDR1 DFQATT, CDR2 SNEGSKA (reference sequence). Trimming pared 3 bases from V and 1 base from J, leaving 14 bases between. The CDR3 runs to 15 residues. Written as DNA, the CDR3 is TGCAGTGCTAGTTTGGCAGTACCACGCACAGATACGCAGTATTTT. Protein product: CSASLAVPRTDTQYF.

This clone was detected ten times or more. This same CDR3 is encoded by further DNA sequences in the sample. V usage is TRBV9 and J usage is TRBJ2-7; TRBD2 aligns across 7 bases. The V and J ends lost 0 bases and 4 bases, in that order; junction bases with no gene match: 4. The CDR3 covers 14 residues. The germline V gene encodes CDR1 SGDLS and CDR2 YYNGEE. CDR3 DNA sequence: TGTGCCAGCAGCGTAGGCGGGAGAGGATACGAGCAGTACTTC. This translates into CASSVGGRGYEQYF. Variable domain in full (rest from reference TRBV9 and TRBJ2-7): DSGVTQTPKHLITATGQRVTLRCSPRSGDLSVYWYQQSLDQGLQFLIQYYNGEERAKGNILERFSAQQFPDLHSELNLSSLELGDSALYFCASSVGGRGYEQYFGPGTRLTVT.

Details on this clone: Relative to the germline gene, one junction end is altered; a read error may explain this. The rearrangement links TRBV20-1 to TRBJ1-1, with 9 bases matching TRBD1. CDR1 is DFQATT, CDR2 SNEGSKA, per germline (reference sequence). The CDR3 is 12 residues long. CDR3 protein: CSASGQGRSGAF. CDR3 nucleotides: TGCAGTGCTAGTGGACAGGGGCGCTCGGGAGCCTTT.

V gene TRBV19 combines with J gene TRBJ2-1; the match to TRBD2 covers 13 bases. The CDR3 is 15 residues long. Losses at the gene ends were 9 bases for V and 8 bases for J; bases not matched to a gene: 10. CDR1 and CDR2 from the germline V gene are LNHDA and SQIVND (reference sequence). As DNA, the CDR3 is TGTGCCAGCGGGAAGGGACTAGCGGGAAGGGATGAGCAGTTCTTC. Translating gives CASGKGLAGRDEQFF.

The chain recombines TRBV18 with TRBJ1-1; 7 nucleotides match TRBD1. Germline loops: CDR1 KGHSH, CDR2 LQKENI. J gave up 4 bases and V 2 bases, and 4 bases lay outside the gene matches. There are 14 residues in the CDR3. In nucleotides, the CDR3 is TGTGCCAGCTCACCAAAGACAGGGACCACTGAAGCTTTCTTT. It translates to CASSPKTGTTEAFF.

The chain is built from TRBV6-6 and TRBJ1-3, with TRBD1 matching 7 bases. With V trimmed by 7 bases and J by 3 bases, 9 bases remained unmatched. CDR1 and CDR2 from the germline V gene are MNHNY and SVGAGI (reference sequence). The length of the CDR3 is 15 residues. In DNA form, the CDR3 reads TGTGCCAGCAATTCCGACAGGGTGGTTGGAAACACCATATATTTT. Protein sequence: CASNSDRVVGNTIYF.

The rearrangement links TRBV5-4 to TRBJ1-4; a possible D gene is TRBD1 (6 bases). CDR3 size: 13 residues. Germline CDR1 is SGHNT and CDR2 is YYREEE (reference sequence). V shed 4 bases and J shed 7 bases, with 11 bases lying between them. The CDR3 loop is CASSRPDSEKLFF. CDR3 DNA: TGTGCCAGCAGCCGACCGGACAGTGAAAAACTGTTTTTT.

The rearrangement uses TRBV9 and TRBJ2-1; possibly TRBD2 for D (5 bases). Germline V lookup: CDR1 SGDLS, CDR2 YYNGEE. V lost 0 bases and J lost 2, with 6 bases in between. The CDR3 covers 14 residues. The CDR3 nucleotides are TGTGCCAGCAGCGTAGACGGGACCTACAATGAGCAGTTCTTC. Protein sequence: CASSVDGTYNEQFF.

J is TRBJ2-1 and V is TRBV18; maybe TRBD1 (6 bases). V lost 0 bases, J lost 2 bases, and 11 bases lay in between. The CDR3 extends over 16 amino acids. Germline V gene lookup returns CDR1 KGHSH and CDR2 LQKENI. CDR3 sequence (DNA): TGTGCCAGCTCACCACCACAGGGTTTGGCCTACAATGAGCAGTTCTTC. It encodes CASSPPQGLAYNEQFF.